This T cell receptor beta chain was observed in a study of T-cell memory formation after mild COVID-19. The overall study: The TCR clusters were mostly specific to one donor. Study results and limitations: Within pre-infection memory, some responding clones were found, suggesting cross-reactive memory joined. Clones that shrank (day 15 to 85) were balanced CD4/CD8, whereas later expanders leaned CD4+.

This CDR3 is built from 17 residues. V was shortened by 7 bases and J by 0 bases, with 16 bases between the two germline ends. About this clonotype itself: Its target is unknown.

The 5'RACE method, run with constant-segment primers, produced TCR alpha and TCR beta cDNA libraries (carrying sample barcodes and UMIs). TCRdb reprocessed the 5' RACE reads via MiXCR and lists one record per CDR3 protein. The sample yields about 210,000 distinct CDR3 sequences, under 12% seen once. Sequenced input: PBMCs or a T cell subset sorted from them (not recorded which). This TCR was recovered from a man aged 18 to 30 who had mild COVID-19 (a few samples of this study predate the infection). Cell type and time point are not known. V gene TRBV12-3 or TRBV12-4 combines with J gene TRBJ2-6; maybe TRBD1 (6 bases). In DNA, the CDR3 is TGTGCCAGCACCGATCCCAGGGGTCCCTCTGGGGCCAACGTCCTGACTTTC. Protein: CASTDPRGPSGANVLTF.